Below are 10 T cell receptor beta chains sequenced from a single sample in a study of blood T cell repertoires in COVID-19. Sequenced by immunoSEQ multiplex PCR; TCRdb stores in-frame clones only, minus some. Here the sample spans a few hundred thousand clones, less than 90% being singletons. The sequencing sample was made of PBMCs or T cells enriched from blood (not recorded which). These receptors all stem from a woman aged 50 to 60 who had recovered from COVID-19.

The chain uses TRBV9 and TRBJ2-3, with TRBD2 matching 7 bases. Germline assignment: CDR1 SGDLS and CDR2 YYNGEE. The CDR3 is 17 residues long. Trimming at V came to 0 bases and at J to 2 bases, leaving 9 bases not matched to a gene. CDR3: CASSVGLGGRVTDTQYF. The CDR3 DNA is TGTGCCAGCAGCGTAGGACTAGGAGGGAGGGTCACAGATACGCAGTATTTT.

The CDR3 DNA follows: TGTGCCAGCAGTTATGAGGCAGGGCCAAGCTCCTATAATTCACCCCTCCACTTT. Translation gives CASSYEAGPSSYNSPLHF. V gene TRBV6-2 or TRBV6-3 combines with J gene TRBJ1-6; tentatively, D is TRBD1 (5 bases). Germline values: CDR1 MNHEY, CDR2 SVGEGT. Trimming cost V 3 bases and J 0 bases, with 15 bases left between them. The CDR3 consists of 18 residues.

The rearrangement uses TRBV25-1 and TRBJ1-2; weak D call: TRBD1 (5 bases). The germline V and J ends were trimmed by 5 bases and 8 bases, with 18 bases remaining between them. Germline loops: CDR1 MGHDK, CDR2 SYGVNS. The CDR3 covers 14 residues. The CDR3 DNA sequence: TGTGCCAGCAGTTCTTTGCGGGGCGCGGGAGGCTACACCTTC. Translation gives CASSSLRGAGGYTF.

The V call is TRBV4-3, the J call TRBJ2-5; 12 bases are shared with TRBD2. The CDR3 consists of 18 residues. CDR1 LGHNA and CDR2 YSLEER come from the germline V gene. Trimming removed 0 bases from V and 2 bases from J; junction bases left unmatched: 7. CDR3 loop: CASSQELGLAGGQETQYF. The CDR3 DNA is TGCGCCAGCAGCCAAGAACTGGGCCTAGCGGGGGGGCAAGAGACCCAGTACTTC.

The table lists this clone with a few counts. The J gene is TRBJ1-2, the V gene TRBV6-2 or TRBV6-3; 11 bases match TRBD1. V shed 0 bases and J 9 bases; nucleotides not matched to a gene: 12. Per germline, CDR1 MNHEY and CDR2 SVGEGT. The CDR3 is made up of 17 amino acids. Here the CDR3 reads CASSYSDTPDRGLSYTF. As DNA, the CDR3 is TGTGCCAGCAGTTACTCGGACACTCCGGACAGGGGGCTTAGCTACACCTTC.

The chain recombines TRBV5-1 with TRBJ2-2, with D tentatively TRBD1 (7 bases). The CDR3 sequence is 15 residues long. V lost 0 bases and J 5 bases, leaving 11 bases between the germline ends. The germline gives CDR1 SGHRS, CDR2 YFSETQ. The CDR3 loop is CASSLVSGGTGELFF. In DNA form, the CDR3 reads TGCGCCAGCAGCTTGGTGTCAGGGGGGACCGGGGAGCTGTTTTTT.

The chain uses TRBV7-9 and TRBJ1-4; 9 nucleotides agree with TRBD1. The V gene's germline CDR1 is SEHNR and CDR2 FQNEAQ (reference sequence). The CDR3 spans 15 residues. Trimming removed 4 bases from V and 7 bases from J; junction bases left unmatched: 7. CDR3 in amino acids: CASSSPDRGSEKLFF. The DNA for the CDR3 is TGTGCCAGCAGCTCGCCCGACAGGGGGAGTGAAAAACTGTTTTTT.

The CDR3 here is CASSPGTKNYGYTF. The DNA for the CDR3 is TGTGCCAGCAGTCCTGGGACAAAGAACTATGGCTACACCTTC. The chain employs TRBV6-5 and TRBJ1-2, with a possible D match to TRBD1 (6 bases). The V and J ends lost 5 bases and 2 bases respectively, with 12 bases between them. The length of the CDR3 is 14 residues. The germline gives CDR1 MNHEY, CDR2 SVGAGI.

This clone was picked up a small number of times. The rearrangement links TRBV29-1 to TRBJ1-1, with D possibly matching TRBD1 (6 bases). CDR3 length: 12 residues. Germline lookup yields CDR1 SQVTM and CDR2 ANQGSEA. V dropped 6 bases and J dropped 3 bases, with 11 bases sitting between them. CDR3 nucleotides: TGCAGCGTACTAGGACAGTACACTGAAGCTTTCTTT. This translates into CSVLGQYTEAFF.

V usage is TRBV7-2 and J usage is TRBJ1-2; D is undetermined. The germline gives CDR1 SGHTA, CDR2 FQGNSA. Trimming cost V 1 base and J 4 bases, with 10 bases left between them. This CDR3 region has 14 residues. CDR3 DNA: TGTGCCAGCAGCTTAGATAAAGACATCTATGGCTACACCTTC. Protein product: CASSLDKDIYGYTF.